The 4 T cell receptor beta chains listed next were all sequenced from one sample in a study of blood T cell repertoires in COVID-19. TCRdb keeps only in-frame clones here, not all; method: immunoSEQ multiplex PCR. The sample contains roughly 49,000 clones, over 65% of which appear only once. Material for sequencing was peripheral blood. These receptors originate from an older woman with acute or convalescent COVID-19.

The genes are TRBV6-2 or TRBV6-3 and TRBJ1-5; TRBD1 agrees at 8 bases. Germline V CDR1 and CDR2: MNHEY, SVGEGT. The CDR3 has 15 residues. After removal of 6 bases from V and 2 bases from J, the junction contained 6 bases not matched to a gene. CDR3 nucleotides: TGTGCCAGCAGCCTACAGGGGGTCGGCAATCAGCCCCAGCATTTT. This translates into CASSLQGVGNQPQHF.

This clone was seen more than once but under ten times. The CDR3 bases are TGTGCCAGCAGTTACAACAGGGGGAGCACTGAAGCTTTCTTT. Its protein product is CASSYNRGSTEAFF. The genes are TRBV6-5 and TRBJ1-1, with 8 bases identical to TRBD1. V shed 2 bases and J 4 bases; nucleotides not matched to a gene: 3. Germline V lookup: CDR1 MNHEY, CDR2 SVGAGI. The length of the CDR3 is 14 residues.

The rearrangement uses TRBV12-3 or TRBV12-4 and TRBJ2-1; D may be TRBD2 (5 bases). The CDR3 has 13 residues. V was pared by 0 bases and J by 14 bases, with 14 bases between. CDR3 amino acids: CASSLAGGGQEFF. CDR3 DNA sequence: TGTGCCAGCAGTTTAGCGGGCGGAGGTCAGGAGTTCTTC.

The chain joins TRBV5-4 to TRBJ1-2, with 10 bases identical to TRBD1. This CDR3 has 13 amino acids. Germline assignment: CDR1 SGHNT and CDR2 YYREEE (reference sequence). Losses at the gene ends were 4 bases for V and 6 bases for J; bases not matched to a gene: 3. The CDR3 sequence: CASSLGQGDGYTF. CDR3 nucleotide sequence: TGTGCCAGCAGCCTTGGACAGGGGGATGGCTACACCTTC.